The clone carrying this TCR beta chain was observed a handful of times. Its antigen remains unknown. The data originate from a study of Graves' ophthalmopathy and Graves' hyperthyroidism. The V and J ends lost 2 bases and 8 bases respectively, with 7 bases between them. This CDR3 is built from 12 residues. Germline CDR1 MDHEN, CDR2 SYDVKM. Study conclusions and caveats: A majority of expanded thyroid clonotypes exceeding 0.001 frequency were likewise present in blood.

The authors amplified TCR beta CDR3 regions, and they did so from RNA transcripts for repertoire sequencing. HTBI-primed RT-PCR formed the first round, and a multiplex PCR formed the second. Each CDR3 protein gets one entry after TCRdb re-called the multiplex PCR reads with MiXCR. Of 350,000 to 450,000 distinct CDR3 sequences detected, approximately 20% appear once; the ten largest clones hold around 1.5%. The sequence was obtained from a woman under 30 with Graves' ophthalmopathy. Sequenced sample: peripheral blood. The chain has TRBV28 and TRBJ2-4, with D possibly TRBD1 on 5 matching bases. The DNA of the CDR3 is TGTGCCAGCAGTTTAGGGGCGGACATTCAGTACTTC. Translated: CASSLGADIQYF.